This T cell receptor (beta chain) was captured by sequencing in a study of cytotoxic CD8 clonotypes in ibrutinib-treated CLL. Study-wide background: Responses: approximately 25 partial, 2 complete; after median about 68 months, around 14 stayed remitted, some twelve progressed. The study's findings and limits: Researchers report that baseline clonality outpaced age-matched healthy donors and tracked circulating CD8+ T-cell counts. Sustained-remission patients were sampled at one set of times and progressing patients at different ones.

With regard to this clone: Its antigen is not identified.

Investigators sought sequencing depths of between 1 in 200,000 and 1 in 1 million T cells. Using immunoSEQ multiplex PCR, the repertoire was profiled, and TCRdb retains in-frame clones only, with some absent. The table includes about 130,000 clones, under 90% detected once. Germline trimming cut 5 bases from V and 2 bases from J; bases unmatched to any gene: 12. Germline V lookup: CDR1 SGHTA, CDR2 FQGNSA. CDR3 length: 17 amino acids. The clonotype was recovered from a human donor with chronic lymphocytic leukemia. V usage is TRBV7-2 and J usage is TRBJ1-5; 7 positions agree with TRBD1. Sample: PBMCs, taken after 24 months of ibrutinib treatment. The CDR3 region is CASSPDRWSGGNQPQHF. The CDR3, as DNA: TGTGCCAGCAGCCCGGACAGGTGGTCTGGGGGCAATCAGCCCCAGCATTTT.